These 14 T cell receptor beta chains came from one sample sequenced in a study of OX40 agonist ivuxolimab in advanced cancers. Method: immunoSEQ multiplex PCR; TCRdb's copy keeps in-frame clones and lacks some. This table has some 41,000 clones, nearly 90% appearing once. The specimen was CD4+ or CD8+ T cells sorted from blood, collected in a trial of the OX40 agonist ivuxolimab. Receptor source: an adult with an advanced solid tumor such as melanoma, head and neck, liver or kidney cancer.

J is TRBJ2-2 and V is TRBV29-1; maybe TRBD1 (6 bases). V gave up 6 bases and J gave up 1 base, with 15 bases separating them. Germline CDR1 and CDR2: SQVTM and ANQGSEA. This CDR3 has 15 residues. The CDR3 DNA follows: TGCAGCGTCCGACCCCGGGACAAGAACACCGGGGAGCTGTTTTTT. Translated, it gives CSVRPRDKNTGELFF.

This rearrangement joins TRBV9 to TRBJ2-3; 13 nucleotides line up with TRBD2. CDR3 size: 19 residues. Looked up from germline, CDR1 is SGDLS and CDR2 is YYNGEE. V lost 0 bases and J lost 2; bases outside the gene matches: 9. This CDR3 reads CASSVAPRTSGSPTDTQYF. The CDR3 coding sequence is TGTGCCAGCAGCGTAGCCCCACGGACTAGCGGGAGTCCCACAGATACGCAGTATTTT.

This clone came up once. The chain combines TRBV27 with TRBJ2-1, with D tentatively TRBD1 or TRBD2 (5 bases each). The CDR3 loop spans 15 amino acids. Per the germline V gene, CDR1 is MNHEY and CDR2 is SMNVEV (reference sequence). V lost 2 bases to trimming and J lost 10 bases, with 18 bases between them. The CDR3 DNA sequence: TGTGCCAGCAGTTTACGACAGCAGGCATGGGGGGAGCAGTTCTTC. Translating it yields CASSLRQQAWGEQFF.

This chain joins TRBV4-1 and TRBJ1-2; TRBD1 matches 7 bases. J was trimmed by 8 bases and V by 5 bases; bases with no gene match: 11. This CDR3 has 14 residues. Germline-derived CDR1 and CDR2 are MGHRA and YSYEKL. The CDR3 region is CASSAQGQVGGYTF. Here the CDR3 DNA reads TGCGCCAGCAGCGCCCAAGGACAGGTCGGGGGCTACACCTTC.

V is TRBV5-1 and J is TRBJ2-3; TRBD1 agrees at 8 bases. Looked up from germline, CDR1 is SGHRS and CDR2 is YFSETQ. With V trimmed by 4 bases and J by 6 bases, 7 bases remained unmatched. This CDR3 is built from 14 residues. CDR3 sequence reads: CASSTQGGDDTQYF. Here the CDR3 DNA reads TGCGCCAGCAGCACACAGGGGGGTGACGATACGCAGTATTTT.

V is TRBV9 and J is TRBJ2-3; TRBD2 is a possible D gene (8 bases). Germline V gene data show CDR1 as SGDLS and CDR2 as YYNGEE. The CDR3 has 14 residues. Trimming left V 3 bases short and J 4 bases short, with 12 bases between. CDR3 DNA sequence: TGTGCCAGCAGCGCGGGAGGGGGCCCAGATACGCAGTATTTT. Translated, it gives CASSAGGGPDTQYF.

In the case of this clone: Distinct nucleotide sequences in the sample also encode this CDR3. This chain connects TRBV9 to TRBJ1-2, with TRBD1 matching over 7 bases. CDR3 length: 14 residues. After removal of 4 bases from V and 3 bases from J, the junction contained 6 bases not matched to a gene. The germline CDR1 and CDR2 sequences are SGDLS and YYNGEE. CDR3: CASSLGTAHYGYTF. CDR3 DNA sequence: TGTGCCAGCAGCTTAGGGACAGCGCACTATGGCTACACCTTC.

V gene TRBV7-2 combines with J gene TRBJ2-7, with TRBD1 as a possible D gene (6 bases). Trimming shortened V by 3 bases and J by 7 bases, and 13 bases separated the two germline ends. Germline CDR1 SGHTA, CDR2 FQGNSA. The CDR3 is 13 residues long. The CDR3 reads CASSLSGVGEQYF. The CDR3 DNA is TGTGCCAGCAGCTTGTCAGGGGTCGGGGAGCAGTACTTC.

The rearrangement links TRBV2 to TRBJ1-4; TRBD1 matches at 8 bases. CDR1 and CDR2 from the germline V gene are SNHLY and FYNNEI. There are 14 residues in the CDR3. The trim removed 6 bases at V and 3 bases at J, leaving 3 bases unmatched. The CDR3 DNA reads as TGTGCCAGCAGATGGACAGGGTCTAATGAAAAACTGTTTTTT. It encodes CASRWTGSNEKLFF.

This clone was seen only once. V is TRBV6-5 and J is TRBJ1-1; tentatively, D is TRBD1 (5 bases). The germline gives CDR1 MNHEY, CDR2 SVGAGI. The CDR3 spans 15 residues. V was trimmed by 7 bases and J by 2 bases, leaving 17 bases between them. The CDR3 spells CASNMWGDENTEAFF. The CDR3 nucleotides read TGTGCCAGCAACATGTGGGGGGACGAAAACACTGAAGCTTTCTTT.

The chain has TRBV14 and TRBJ2-1; D tentatively reads TRBD1 or TRBD2 (5 bases each). Germline V gene sequence: CDR1 SGHDN, CDR2 FVKESK. V was cut by 1 base and J by 7 bases, with 14 bases left in between. The CDR3 is 15 amino acids. CDR3 coding DNA: TGTGCCAGCAGCCAAGTCTTTAACGGGACGAATGAGCAGTTCTTC. This sequence encodes CASSQVFNGTNEQFF. The entire variable domain, with the rest obtained from reference TRBV14 and TRBJ2-1, is as follows: EAGVTQFPSHSVIEKGQTVTLRCDPISGHDNLYWYRRVMGKEIKFLLHFVKESKQDESGMPNNRFLAERTGGTYSTLKVQPAELEDSGVYFCASSQVFNGTNEQFFGPGTRLTVL.

This CDR3 is CSVGDSRWLNTEAFF. CDR3 nucleotide sequence: TGCAGCGTGGGGGACAGCCGTTGGCTGAACACTGAAGCTTTCTTT. V is TRBV29-1 and J is TRBJ1-1, with 7 nucleotides matching TRBD1. In germline, CDR1 is SQVTM, CDR2 ANQGSEA. The CDR3 has 15 amino acids. The V gene end was trimmed by 6 bases and the J gene end by 0 bases; junction bases not matched to a gene: 10.

V is TRBV18 and J is TRBJ1-2; TRBD1 matches at 7 bases. The CDR3 has 14 residues. Losses at the gene ends were 3 bases for V and 10 bases for J; bases not matched to a gene: 11. CDR1 and CDR2 (germline): KGHSH, LQKENI. The CDR3 is CASSPDRKVGVYTF. In DNA form, the CDR3 reads TGTGCCAGCTCACCGGACAGGAAAGTGGGAGTCTACACCTTC. Based on the CDR3 plus reference TRBV18 and TRBJ1-2, the full variable domain is NAGVMQNPRHLVRRRGQEARLRCSPMKGHSHVYWYRQLPEEGLKFMVYLQKENIIDESGMPKERFSAEFPKEGPSILRIQQVVRGDSAAYFCASSPDRKVGVYTFGSGTRLTVV.

The chain is built from TRBV19 and TRBJ2-6, with D hard to call. CDR1 and CDR2 (germline): LNHDA, SQIVND (reference sequence). This CDR3 has 15 amino acids. Trimming left V 5 bases short and J 4 bases short, with 12 bases between. CDR3 sequence (DNA): TGTGCCAGTAGTGCCACGAGGCGGGGGGCCAACGTCCTGACTTTC. Protein sequence: CASSATRRGANVLTF.